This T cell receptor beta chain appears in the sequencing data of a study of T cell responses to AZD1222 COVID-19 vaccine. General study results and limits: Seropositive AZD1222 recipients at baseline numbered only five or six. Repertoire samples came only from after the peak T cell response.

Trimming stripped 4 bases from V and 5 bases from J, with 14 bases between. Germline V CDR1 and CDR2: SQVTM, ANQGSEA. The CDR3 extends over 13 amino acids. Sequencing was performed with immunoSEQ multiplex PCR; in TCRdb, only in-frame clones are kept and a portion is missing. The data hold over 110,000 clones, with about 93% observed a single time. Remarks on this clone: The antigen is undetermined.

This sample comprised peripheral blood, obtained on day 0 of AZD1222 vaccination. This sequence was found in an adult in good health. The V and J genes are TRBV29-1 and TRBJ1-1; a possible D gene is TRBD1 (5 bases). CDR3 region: CSVGRGGGTEAFF. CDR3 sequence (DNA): TGCAGCGTTGGCCGTGGGGGGGGAACTGAAGCTTTCTTT.